This T cell receptor (beta chain) emerged from a study of T cells in Graves' hyperthyroidism and ophthalmopathy. Turning to the study itself: Once the initial diagnosis was made, peripheral blood was obtained before any treatment. Findings and caveats of the study: In simple terms, a model built on 13 V-J features told ophthalmopathy apart from stable hyperthyroidism.

Trimming cost V 1 base and J 0 bases, with 4 bases left between them. There are 15 residues in the CDR3. Germline lookup yields CDR1 LGHDT and CDR2 YNNKEL (reference sequence). This clonotype showed up many times. The antigen remains undetermined. Researchers amplified the TCR beta CDR3 regions from RNA transcripts. Carried out on the TCR CDR3, a first-round RT-PCR used the HTBI primer set. TCRdb itself ran the multiplex PCR reads through MiXCR, one entry per CDR3 protein. The sample shows about 520,000 distinct CDR3 sequences, roughly 25% of them seen only once. Specimen: blood. The sequence was obtained from a woman aged 25 to 39 with Graves' ophthalmopathy. The gene calls are TRBV3-1 and TRBJ2-6, with D hard to call. CDR3 DNA: TGTGCCAGCAGCCAAGTGCACTCTGGGGCCAACGTCCTGACTTTC. Protein sequence: CASSQVHSGANVLTF.